This TCR beta chain emerged from a study of OX40 agonist ivuxolimab in advanced cancers. Study-level information: An agonistic human IgG2 monoclonal antibody against OX40 (CD134) was given. General study findings and limits: Within 6 weeks, CD4+ and CD8+ blood T cells expanded clonally at 0.1 to 3.0 mg/kg. Among T cells, CD8+ cells averaged more expanded clones than CD4+ cells.

Here immunoSEQ multiplex PCR was the method, and the copy in TCRdb shows in-frame clones only, minus some. The sample lists around 85,000 clones, roughly nine tenths occurring once. The CDR3 totals 15 residues. Germline lookup yields CDR1 SGDLS and CDR2 YYNGEE. Germline trimming cut 3 bases from V and 0 bases from J; bases unmatched to any gene: 3. Notes on this clone: Its antigen is as yet unknown.

Here the sequenced sample was CD4+ or CD8+ T cells sorted from blood, taken in a trial of the OX40 agonist ivuxolimab. The V call is TRBV9, the J call TRBJ2-3; TRBD1 matches 8 bases. The receptor was isolated from an adult with an advanced solid tumor such as melanoma, head and neck, liver or kidney cancer. This CDR3 is CASSARTGSTDTQYF. CDR3 sequence (DNA): TGTGCCAGCAGCGCGCGGACAGGGAGCACAGATACGCAGTATTTT.